What follows are 23 T cell receptor beta chains derived from one specimen sequenced in a study of Graves' ophthalmopathy and Graves' hyperthyroidism. RNA transcripts were the source from which TCR beta CDR3 regions were amplified. In the first round, RT-PCR was carried out with HTBI primers, and a multiplex PCR formed the second round. From the multiplex PCR reads, TCRdb called clonotypes with MiXCR, one entry per CDR3 protein. The sample carries hundreds of thousands of distinct CDR3 sequences, roughly 40% recorded once. Sequencing used peripheral blood. These receptor sequences come from an adult man with Graves' ophthalmopathy.

Concerning this clonotype itself: One base away lies a much larger clone, so this may be a sequencing read error. V and J are TRBV9 and TRBJ2-5; 11 nucleotides align to TRBD2. The V and J ends lost 0 bases and 9 bases, in that order; junction bases with no gene match: 10. This CDR3 comprises 16 residues. Germline CDR1 and CDR2: SGDLS and YYNGEE. The CDR3 coding sequence is TGTGCCAGCAGCGTAGGGCTAGCGGGAGGCGGGGAGGCCCAGTACTTC. It codes for CASSVGLAGGGEAQYF.

The V and J genes are TRBV5-6 and TRBJ1-1; 7 nucleotides match TRBD1. Germline V gives CDR1 SGHDT, CDR2 YYEEEE. V was clipped by 3 bases and J by 5 bases; unmatched bases: 13. This CDR3 spans 16 amino acids. The CDR3: CASSWWTGLRGTEAFF. The CDR3 region has the DNA TGTGCCAGCAGCTGGTGGACAGGCCTGAGGGGTACTGAAGCTTTCTTT.

Notes on this clonotype: Germline and junction disagree at one end, which may indicate a read error. This rearrangement joins TRBV7-9 to TRBJ1-1; 10 nucleotides agree with TRBD1. The V gene's germline CDR1 is SEHNR and CDR2 FQNEAQ (reference sequence). The CDR3 totals 16 residues. In DNA form, the CDR3 reads TGTGCCAGCAGTTACCTCGGGACAGGGGAGAATGGTGAAGCTCTCTTT. This codes for CASSYLGTGENGEALF.

This clonotype was seen repeatedly, ten times or more. The chain uses TRBV9 and TRBJ1-1; D not certain. The V gene lost 5 bases and the J gene lost 1 base, with 9 bases spanning the gap. The CDR3 has 13 residues. Germline-derived CDR1 and CDR2 are SGDLS and YYNGEE. The CDR3 nucleotides read TGTGCCAGCAGTACGGGGAAGAACACTGAAGCTTTCTTT. Translated, it gives CASSTGKNTEAFF. Complete variable domain (other parts from reference TRBV9 and TRBJ1-1): DSGVTQTPKHLITATGQRVTLRCSPRSGDLSVYWYQQSLDQGLQFLIQYYNGEERAKGNILERFSAQQFPDLHSELNLSSLELGDSALYFCASSTGKNTEAFFGQGTRLTVV.

The table lists this clonotype with many counts. The CDR3 sequence: CASSEADEKLFF. The CDR3 DNA reads TGTGCCAGCAGCGAAGCCGATGAAAAACTGTTTTTT. V and J are TRBV7-9 and TRBJ1-4; D not certain. Trimming pared 5 bases from V and 6 bases from J, leaving 7 bases between. Looked up from germline, CDR1 is SEHNR and CDR2 is FQNEAQ (reference sequence). This CDR3 contains 12 residues.

This clonotype has only a few counts. The chain recombines TRBV20-1 with TRBJ1-5; D is ambiguous. The CDR3 sequence is 14 residues long. V dropped 1 base and J dropped 3 bases, with 10 bases sitting between them. Per germline, CDR1 DFQATT and CDR2 SNEGSKA (reference sequence). This CDR3 is CSARGGSLNQPQHF. DNA for the CDR3: TGCAGTGCTAGAGGAGGCAGCCTCAATCAGCCCCAGCATTTT.

Only one count was recorded for this clonotype. The chain has TRBV15 and TRBJ1-1, with D possibly matching TRBD1 (5 bases). The ends were cut back, 7 bases at V and 7 bases at J, with 13 bases in the middle. Per germline, CDR1 LNHNV and CDR2 YYDKDF (reference sequence). This CDR3 has 12 amino acids. In nucleotides, the CDR3 is TGTGCCACCAAGAGGCAGGGCCTTGAAGCTTTCTTT. This sequence encodes CATKRQGLEAFF.

The rearrangement links TRBV5-8 to TRBJ2-5, with D perhaps TRBD1 (5 bases). Trimming shortened V by 4 bases and J by 5 bases, and 15 bases separated the two germline ends. CDR3 length equals 14 residues. Germline values: CDR1 SGHTS, CDR2 YDEGEE. CDR3 sequence reads: CASSPVGQYETQYF. The CDR3 DNA reads TGTGCCAGCAGCCCCGTAGGACAATACGAGACCCAGTACTTC.

Comment on this clonotype: A much larger clone lies one base from this, so it may be a read error. This chain uses TRBV2 with TRBJ2-6; 8 positions agree with TRBD1. Per the germline V gene, CDR1 is SNHLY and CDR2 is FYNNEI. The CDR3 is 17 residues long. CDR3 region: CASSTPGGVVGSNVLTF. CDR3 in DNA: TGTGCCAGCAGCACTCCAGGGGGCGTTGTTGGGTCCAACGTCCTGACTTTC.

The rearrangement uses TRBV7-8 and TRBJ1-4; D call uncertain. The germline CDR1 and CDR2 sequences are SGHVS and FQNEAQ. This CDR3 comprises 15 residues. Trimming removed 0 bases from V and 7 bases from J, with 12 bases in between. In nucleotides, the CDR3 is TGTGCCAGCAGCTTAGCCGGGATGATGGGTGAAAAACTGTTTTTT. Translated, it gives CASSLAGMMGEKLFF.

This clonotype has a count of ten or more. A much larger clonotype is one base distant, so this may be a read error. J is TRBJ2-2 and V is TRBV7-9, with D unresolved. V was pared by 5 bases and J by 1 base, with 5 bases between. Looked up from germline, CDR1 is SEHNR and CDR2 is FQNEAQ (reference sequence). This CDR3 region has 13 residues. CDR3 DNA: TGTGCCAGCAGCCAACAGAACACCGGGGAGCTGTTTTTT. Translating it yields CASSQQNTGELFF.

In its sample, this clonotype was seen many times. The J gene is TRBJ2-7, the V gene TRBV29-1; the D call may be TRBD1 or TRBD2 (5 bases each). Germline V gene lookup returns CDR1 SQVTM and CDR2 ANQGSEA. Between the trimmed V and J ends, which lost 4 bases and 3 bases, there was a span of 16 bases. The CDR3 runs 14 residues. Here the CDR3 reads CSVVKAGTGYEQYF. DNA for the CDR3: TGCAGCGTTGTAAAGGCAGGGACCGGCTACGAGCAGTACTTC.

At least ten counts were recorded for this clonotype. This sequence joins TRBV19 and TRBJ1-6; D ambiguous. CDR1 LNHDA and CDR2 SQIVND come from the germline V gene (reference sequence). Trimming stripped 4 bases from V and 7 bases from J, with 5 bases between. The CDR3 runs 12 residues. CDR3 coding DNA: TGTGCCAGTAGTACTCGCAATTCACCCCTCCACTTT. Its translation is CASSTRNSPLHF.

This clonotype was recorded a few times. The chain links TRBV19 to TRBJ1-1; 9 nucleotides agree with TRBD1. CDR1 and CDR2 from the germline V gene are LNHDA and SQIVND (reference sequence). The CDR3 length is 16 residues. V lost 4 bases and J lost 0; bases outside the gene matches: 6. CDR3 in DNA: TGTGCCAGTAGTAGGAAGACAGGGGGTATGAACACTGAAGCTTTCTTT. It is translated as CASSRKTGGMNTEAFF.

This clonotype was seen more than once but under ten times. This may arise from a read error, as a much more abundant clone is one base away. The chain employs TRBV7-9 and TRBJ1-6; D might be TRBD1 (5 bases). CDR3 length equals 14 residues. Trimming left V 1 base short and J 8 bases short, with 9 bases between. Germline values: CDR1 SEHNR, CDR2 FQNEAQ (reference sequence). CDR3 DNA sequence: TGTGCCAGCAGCTTAGGACAGCGAGATTCACCCCTCCACTTT. This gives the protein CASSLGQRDSPLHF.

This clonotype was recorded many times. This sequence joins TRBV20-1 and TRBJ1-1; possibly TRBD1 for D (6 bases). V shed 6 bases and J shed 5 bases, with 16 bases lying between them. Germline loops: CDR1 DFQATT, CDR2 SNEGSKA (reference sequence). The CDR3 runs to 13 residues. Here the CDR3 DNA reads TGCAGTGCCAAGCGCGGGGGCGAGACTGAAGCTTTCTTT. It translates to CSAKRGGETEAFF.

This clonotype has only a few counts. The V call is TRBV20-1, the J call TRBJ1-2; D ambiguous. CDR1 and CDR2 (germline): DFQATT, SNEGSKA (reference sequence). Trimming removed 0 bases at V and 6 bases at J, with 14 bases between. The CDR3 extends over 14 amino acids. As DNA, the CDR3 is TGCAGTGCTAGAGATTGGGCCTACACGGATGGCTACACCTTC. It codes for CSARDWAYTDGYTF.

The chain couples TRBV7-2 to TRBJ2-7; D unclear. The CDR3 has 14 amino acids. V lost 6 bases to trimming and J lost 6 bases, with 18 bases between them. CDR1 and CDR2 (germline): SGHTA, FQGNSA. The CDR3 is CASSLDMEIIEQYF. As DNA, the CDR3 is TGTGCCAGCAGTCTCGACATGGAAATCATCGAGCAGTACTTC. Full variable domain (remainder filled in from reference TRBV7-2 and TRBJ2-7): GAGVSQSPSNKVTEKGKDVELRCDPISGHTALYWYRQSLGQGLEFLIYFQGNSAPDKSGLPSDRFSAERTGGSVSTLTIQRTQQEDSAVYLCASSLDMEIIEQYFGPGTRLTVT.

This clonotype was detected many times. This sequence joins TRBV7-2 and TRBJ1-6; D gene unclear. This CDR3 is built from 14 residues. Trimming pared 1 base from V and 9 bases from J, leaving 10 bases between. Germline V CDR1 and CDR2: SGHTA, FQGNSA. The CDR3: CASSLEGWGSPLHF. CDR3 DNA sequence: TGTGCCAGCAGCTTAGAGGGTTGGGGTTCACCCCTCCACTTT.

The rearrangement uses TRBV10-3 and TRBJ2-5, with 8 bases identical to TRBD1. Germline lookup yields CDR1 ENHRY and CDR2 SYGVKD. The CDR3 is made up of 17 amino acids. Unmatched junction bases numbered 17, after V lost 6 bases and J lost 5 bases. CDR3 loop: CAISVGPPGGGGETQYF. The CDR3 DNA reads TGTGCCATCAGCGTTGGACCCCCAGGGGGCGGCGGGGAGACCCAGTACTTC.

This clonotype was detected ten times or more. This CDR3 is CASSRAGQGPNLNYGYTF. DNA of the CDR3: TGTGCCAGCAGCCGTGCTGGGCAGGGACCTAACCTCAACTATGGCTACACCTTC. The V gene is TRBV7-6, the J gene TRBJ1-2; D possibly corresponds to TRBD1 (5 bases). Germline loops: CDR1 SGHVS, CDR2 FNYEAQ. V lost 5 bases and J 2 bases, leaving 24 bases between the germline ends. This CDR3 contains 18 residues.

In the case of this clonotype: The junction departs from the called germline gene at one end, perhaps through a read error. This sequence joins TRBV6-5 and TRBJ1-6, with D maybe TRBD1 (5 bases). This CDR3 contains 15 residues. The germline gives CDR1 MNHEY, CDR2 SVGAGI. The CDR3 loop is CAGSGGGTDNSPLHF. CDR3 coding DNA: TGTGCCGGCAGTGGCGGAGGGACCGATAATTCACCCCTCCACTTT.

The chain uses TRBV20-1 and TRBJ1-2; 11 nucleotides match TRBD1. Germline lookup yields CDR1 DFQATT and CDR2 SNEGSKA (reference sequence). V shed 4 bases and J 7 bases; nucleotides not matched to a gene: 8. The CDR3 runs to 14 residues. Written as DNA, the CDR3 is TGCAGTGCTACCGGACAGGGGGCGATGAGTGGCTACACCTTC. Protein sequence: CSATGQGAMSGYTF.